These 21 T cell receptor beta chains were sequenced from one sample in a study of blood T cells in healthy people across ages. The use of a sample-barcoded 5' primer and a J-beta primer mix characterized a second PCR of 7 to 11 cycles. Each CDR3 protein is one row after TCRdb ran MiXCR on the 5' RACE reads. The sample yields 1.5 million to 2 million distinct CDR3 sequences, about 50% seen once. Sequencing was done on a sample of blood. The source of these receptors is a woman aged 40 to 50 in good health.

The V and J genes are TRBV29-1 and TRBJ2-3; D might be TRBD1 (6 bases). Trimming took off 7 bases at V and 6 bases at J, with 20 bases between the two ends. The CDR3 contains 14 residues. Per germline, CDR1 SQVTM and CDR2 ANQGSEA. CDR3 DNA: TGCAGCGGACTCCGGGGACAAGGAGCTGATACGCAGTATTTT. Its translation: CSGLRGQGADTQYF.

CDR3 protein: CASRSRDKYNEQYF. The CDR3 nucleotides are TGTGCCAGCAGGAGCCGGGACAAATACAATGAGCAGTACTTC. The rearrangement links TRBV28 to TRBJ2-7; tentative D call: TRBD1 (6 bases). V lost 6 bases and J lost 7, with 19 bases in between. Per germline, CDR1 MDHEN and CDR2 SYDVKM. The CDR3 length is 14 residues.

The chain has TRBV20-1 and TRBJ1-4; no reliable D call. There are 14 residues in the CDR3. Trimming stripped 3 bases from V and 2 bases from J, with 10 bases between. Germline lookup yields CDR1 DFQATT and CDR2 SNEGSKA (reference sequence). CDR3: CSASPGSTNEKLFF. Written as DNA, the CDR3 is TGCAGTGCTAGTCCGGGGTCGACTAATGAAAAACTGTTTTTT.

The CDR3 nucleotides read TGTGCCAGCAGTGATATGGGACAGGGGTTCCAAGGCAATCAGCCCCAGCATTTT. This gives the protein CASSDMGQGFQGNQPQHF. The genes are TRBV2 and TRBJ1-5; 10 bases agree with TRBD1. Germline trimming cut 3 bases from V and 2 bases from J; bases unmatched to any gene: 10. Germline assignment: CDR1 SNHLY and CDR2 FYNNEI. This CDR3 spans 18 amino acids.

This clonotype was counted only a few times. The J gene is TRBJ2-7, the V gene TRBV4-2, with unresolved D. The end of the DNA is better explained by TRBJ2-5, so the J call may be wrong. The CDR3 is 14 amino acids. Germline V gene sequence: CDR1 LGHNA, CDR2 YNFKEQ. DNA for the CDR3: TGTGCCAGCAGCCAAGCCGGCGTCACGCGGACCCAGTACTTC. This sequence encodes CASSQAGVTRTQYF.

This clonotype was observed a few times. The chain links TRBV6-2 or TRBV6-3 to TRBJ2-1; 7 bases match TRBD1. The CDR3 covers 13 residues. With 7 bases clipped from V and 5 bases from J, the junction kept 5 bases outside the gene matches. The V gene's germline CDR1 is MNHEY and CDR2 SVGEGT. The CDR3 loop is CASTRDRHNEQFF. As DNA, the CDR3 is TGTGCCAGCACCCGGGACAGACACAATGAGCAGTTCTTC.

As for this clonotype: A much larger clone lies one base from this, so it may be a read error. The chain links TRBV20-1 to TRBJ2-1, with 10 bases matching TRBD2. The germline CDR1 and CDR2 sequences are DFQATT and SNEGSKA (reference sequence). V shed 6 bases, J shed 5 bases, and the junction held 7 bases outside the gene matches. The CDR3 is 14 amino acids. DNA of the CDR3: TGCAGTGCCCCGCTGCTAGCGGGGGACAATGAGCAGTTCTTC. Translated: CSAPLLAGDNEQFF.

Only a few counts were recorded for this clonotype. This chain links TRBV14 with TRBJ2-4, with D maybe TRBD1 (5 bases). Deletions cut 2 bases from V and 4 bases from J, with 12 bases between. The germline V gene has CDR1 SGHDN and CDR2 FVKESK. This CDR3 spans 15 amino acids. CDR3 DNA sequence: TGTGCCAGCAGCCAAAGTTTTCAGGGTAAAAACATTCAGTACTTC. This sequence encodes CASSQSFQGKNIQYF.

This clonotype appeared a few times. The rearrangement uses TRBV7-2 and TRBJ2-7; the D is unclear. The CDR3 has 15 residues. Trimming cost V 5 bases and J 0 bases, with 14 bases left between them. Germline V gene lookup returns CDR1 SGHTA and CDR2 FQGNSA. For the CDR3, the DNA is TGTGCCAGCAGCGTTATTGCCGGGCCCTCCTACGAGCAGTACTTC. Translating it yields CASSVIAGPSYEQYF.

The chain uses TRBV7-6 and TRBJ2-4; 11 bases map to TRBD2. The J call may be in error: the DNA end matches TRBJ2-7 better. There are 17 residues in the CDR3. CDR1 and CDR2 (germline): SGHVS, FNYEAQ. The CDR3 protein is CASSLAGLAGGRYEQYF. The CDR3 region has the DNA TGTGCCAGCAGCTTAGCGGGGCTAGCGGGGGGCCGCTACGAGCAGTACTTC.

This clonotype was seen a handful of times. The CDR3 DNA follows: TGCAGCGTTGCGGGACAGGGGGCGCAGTACGAGCAGTACTTC. This translates into CSVAGQGAQYEQYF. J is TRBJ2-7 and V is TRBV29-1, with 12 bases that match TRBD1. Germline V CDR1 and CDR2: SQVTM, ANQGSEA. The CDR3 covers 14 residues. The trim removed 4 bases at V and 4 bases at J, leaving 5 bases unmatched.

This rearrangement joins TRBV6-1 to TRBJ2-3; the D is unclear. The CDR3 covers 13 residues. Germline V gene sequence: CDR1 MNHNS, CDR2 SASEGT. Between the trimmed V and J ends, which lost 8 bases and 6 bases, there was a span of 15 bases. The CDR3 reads CASSTGRRDTQYF. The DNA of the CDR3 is TGTGCCAGCTCAACGGGCCGCCGGGATACGCAGTATTTT.

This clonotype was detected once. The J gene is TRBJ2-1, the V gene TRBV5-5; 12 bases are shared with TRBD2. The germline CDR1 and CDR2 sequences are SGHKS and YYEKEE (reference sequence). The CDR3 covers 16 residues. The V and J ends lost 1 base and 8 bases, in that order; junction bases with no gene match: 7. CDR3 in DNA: TGTGCCAGCAGCTTGATGCTAGCGGGGGGGTTCGATGAGCAGTTCTTC. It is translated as CASSLMLAGGFDEQFF.

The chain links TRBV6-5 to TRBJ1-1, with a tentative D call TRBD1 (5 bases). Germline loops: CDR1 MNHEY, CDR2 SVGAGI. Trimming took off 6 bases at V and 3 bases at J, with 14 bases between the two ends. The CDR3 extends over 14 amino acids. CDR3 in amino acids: CASSPRGRHTEAFF. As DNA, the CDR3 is TGTGCCAGCAGCCCTCGGGGGAGGCACACTGAAGCTTTCTTT.

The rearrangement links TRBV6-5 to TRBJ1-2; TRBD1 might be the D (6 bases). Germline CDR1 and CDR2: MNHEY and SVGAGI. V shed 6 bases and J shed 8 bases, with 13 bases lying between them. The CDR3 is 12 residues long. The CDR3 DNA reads TGTGCCAGCAGGGAAACAGGGTTCGGCTACACCTTC. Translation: CASRETGFGYTF.

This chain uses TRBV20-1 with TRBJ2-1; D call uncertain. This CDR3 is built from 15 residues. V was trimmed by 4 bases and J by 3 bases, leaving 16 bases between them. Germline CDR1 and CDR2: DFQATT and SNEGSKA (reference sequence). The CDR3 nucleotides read TGCAGTGCTACATCCTCTAGGTCGGGCTACAATGAGCAGTTCTTC. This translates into CSATSSRSGYNEQFF.

CDR3 nucleotides: TGTGCCAGCAGTTTACTGGTGGGAACAGGGAAGTACTTC. Its protein is CASSLLVGTGKYF. V usage is TRBV12-3 or TRBV12-4 and J usage is TRBJ2-4, with D perhaps matching TRBD1 (6 bases). V shed 2 bases and J shed 14 bases, with 16 bases lying between them. CDR3 length: 13 residues.

The CDR3 coding sequence is TGTGCCAGCAGCCAACTGGGATCCTACAATGAGCAGTTCTTC. Its translation: CASSQLGSYNEQFF. This chain uses TRBV6-1 with TRBJ2-1; no reliable D call. Trimming removed 6 bases at V and 1 base at J, with 10 bases between. Germline V lookup: CDR1 MNHNS, CDR2 SASEGT. The CDR3 has 14 residues.

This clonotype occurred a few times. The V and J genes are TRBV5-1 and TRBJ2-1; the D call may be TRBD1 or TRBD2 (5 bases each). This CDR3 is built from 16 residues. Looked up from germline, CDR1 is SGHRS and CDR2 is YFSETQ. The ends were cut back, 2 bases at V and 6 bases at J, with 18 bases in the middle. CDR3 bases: TGCGCCAGCAGCTTCACCGGGACCCGTAGCTTCAATGAGCAGTTCTTC. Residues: CASSFTGTRSFNEQFF.

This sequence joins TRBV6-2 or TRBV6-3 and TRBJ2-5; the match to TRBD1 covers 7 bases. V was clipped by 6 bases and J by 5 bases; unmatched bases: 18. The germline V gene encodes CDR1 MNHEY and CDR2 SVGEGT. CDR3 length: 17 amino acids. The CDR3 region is CASSSIQGVGKDETQYF. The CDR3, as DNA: TGTGCCAGCAGCTCCATCCAGGGGGTCGGAAAGGACGAGACCCAGTACTTC.

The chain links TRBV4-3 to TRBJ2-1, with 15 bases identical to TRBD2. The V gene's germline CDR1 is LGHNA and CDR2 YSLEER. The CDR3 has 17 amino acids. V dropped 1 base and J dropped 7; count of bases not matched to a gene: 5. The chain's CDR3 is CASSQGTSGGAFNEQFF. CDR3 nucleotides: TGCGCCAGCAGCCAAGGGACTAGCGGGGGGGCTTTTAATGAGCAGTTCTTC.